Shown below are 16 T cell receptor beta chains from a single sample sequenced in a study of T cell responses to AZD1222 COVID-19 vaccine. TCRdb keeps only in-frame clones here, not all; method: immunoSEQ multiplex PCR. The sample lists 85,000 to 100,000 clones, more than 80% seen once, with about 12% in the top ten. Sequencing was performed on peripheral blood, taken on day 0 of AZD1222 vaccination. These receptors all come from an adult in good health.

The V call is TRBV18, the J call TRBJ2-5; perhaps TRBD1 as D (6 bases). V gave up 3 bases and J gave up 5 bases, with 10 bases separating them. The germline gives CDR1 KGHSH, CDR2 LQKENI. This CDR3 has 13 amino acids. The CDR3 DNA reads TGTGCCAGCTCACCGAGGGGGTTGGAGACCCAGTACTTC. Translated: CASSPRGLETQYF.

The chain has TRBV27 and TRBJ1-1; D perhaps matches TRBD1 (5 bases). This CDR3 spans 15 amino acids. Trimming took off 5 bases at V and 4 bases at J, with 17 bases between the two ends. From germline, CDR1 is MNHEY and CDR2 SMNVEV (reference sequence). The CDR3 nucleotides are TGTGCCAGCAGTGAGAACTACGGGGGTACCACTGAAGCTTTCTTT. It codes for CASSENYGGTTEAFF.

The gene calls are TRBV18 and TRBJ2-7; D is uncertain. V was clipped by 4 bases and J by 11 bases, with 21 bases between them. This CDR3 is 14 amino acids long. CDR1 is KGHSH and CDR2 is LQKENI in the germline V gene. The CDR3, as DNA: TGTGCCAGCTCACTAGGTTCTGGGTCAGGCGATGAGTACTTC. As protein: CASSLGSGSGDEYF. Drawing the rest from reference TRBV18 and TRBJ2-7, the complete variable domain is NAGVMQNPRHLVRRRGQEARLRCSPMKGHSHVYWYRQLPEEGLKFMVYLQKENIIDESGMPKERFSAEFPKEGPSILRIQQVVRGDSAAYFCASSLGSGSGDEYFGPGTRLTVT.

The chain carries TRBV6-1 and TRBJ2-5; 11 bases map to TRBD2. V lost 2 bases to trimming and J lost 5 bases; unmatched junction nucleotides: 10. This CDR3 has 17 amino acids. The germline gives CDR1 MNHNS, CDR2 SASEGT. The CDR3, as DNA: TGTGCCAGCAGTGAACTAGCGGGGGGTCTGCTTACGGAGACCCAGTACTTC. It is translated as CASSELAGGLLTETQYF.

The chain combines TRBV7-3 with TRBJ1-1; D gene unclear. Trimming pared 2 bases from V and 1 base from J, leaving 11 bases between. CDR1 is SGHTA, CDR2 FQGTGA, per germline. The CDR3 is 15 amino acids. The CDR3 region has the DNA TGTGCCAGCAGCTTATCCCCGAACCAGAACACTGAAGCTTTCTTT. Translated: CASSLSPNQNTEAFF.

The chain is built from TRBV7-9 and TRBJ2-1; 13 bases agree with TRBD2. From germline, CDR1 is SEHNR and CDR2 FQNEAQ (reference sequence). Trimming removed 4 bases from V and 7 bases from J; junction bases left unmatched: 7. This CDR3 spans 16 amino acids. CDR3 in amino acids: CASSSGLAGASNEQFF. CDR3 nucleotides: TGTGCCAGCAGCTCCGGACTAGCGGGAGCCTCGAATGAGCAGTTCTTC.

The gene calls are TRBV7-9 and TRBJ2-3; D perhaps matches TRBD2 (5 bases). Looked up from germline, CDR1 is SEHNR and CDR2 is FQNEAQ (reference sequence). The V and J ends lost 2 bases and 0 bases respectively, with 9 bases between them. This CDR3 is built from 15 residues. This chain's CDR3 is CASSLLRVSTDTQYF. Here the CDR3 DNA reads TGTGCCAGCAGCTTATTGCGGGTTAGCACAGATACGCAGTATTTT.

The chain uses TRBV4-2 and TRBJ2-5; 11 positions agree with TRBD2. Per the germline V gene, CDR1 is LGHNA and CDR2 is YNFKEQ. Unmatched junction bases numbered 9, after V lost 2 bases and J lost 4 bases. The CDR3 length is 17 residues. This chain's CDR3 is CASSQSSITSGGETQYF. The CDR3, as DNA: TGTGCCAGCAGCCAATCCTCGATTACTAGCGGGGGAGAGACCCAGTACTTC.

The chain carries TRBV25-1 and TRBJ2-7; D not resolved. Trimming took off 5 bases at V and 5 bases at J, with 10 bases between the two ends. The germline gives CDR1 MGHDK, CDR2 SYGVNS. This CDR3 has 12 residues. In nucleotides, the CDR3 is TGTGCCAGCAGTCCCATGGGTCACGAGCAGTACTTC. Amino acids: CASSPMGHEQYF.

The chain joins TRBV27 to TRBJ1-6, with TRBD1 matching over 7 bases. The V gene end was trimmed by 5 bases and the J gene end by 5 bases; junction bases not matched to a gene: 3. This CDR3 has 14 amino acids. CDR1 is MNHEY, CDR2 SMNVEV, per germline (reference sequence). The CDR3 region has the DNA TGTGCCAGCAGTCGGGACAGAAATAATTCACCCCTCCACTTT. It yields the protein CASSRDRNNSPLHF.

The V gene is TRBV28, the J gene TRBJ1-3; weak D call: TRBD1 (5 bases). Germline V CDR1 and CDR2: MDHEN, SYDVKM. V lost 4 bases and J 4 bases, leaving 17 bases between the germline ends. The CDR3 sequence is 16 residues long. The CDR3 loop reads CASSSSFGGGGNTIYF. The DNA for the CDR3 is TGTGCCAGCAGTTCGTCATTTGGGGGAGGGGGAAACACCATATATTTT.

This chain joins TRBV25-1 and TRBJ2-7; D possibly uses TRBD1 or TRBD2 (5 bases each). The V and J ends lost 2 bases and 5 bases respectively, with 19 bases between them. Germline-derived CDR1 and CDR2 are MGHDK and SYGVNS. The CDR3 runs 16 residues. CDR3 nucleotide sequence: TGTGCCAGCAGTGAAAGAGGAAGGGGACCCCAGGACGAGCAGTACTTC. This codes for CASSERGRGPQDEQYF.

The chain uses TRBV7-9 and TRBJ2-3; 11 nucleotides agree with TRBD2. After removal of 5 bases from V and 6 bases from J, the junction contained 7 bases not matched to a gene. The CDR3 covers 15 residues. Germline assignment: CDR1 SEHNR and CDR2 FQNEAQ (reference sequence). The CDR3 region is CASSERLAGSDTQYF. The CDR3 coding sequence is TGTGCCAGCAGCGAAAGACTAGCGGGAAGCGATACGCAGTATTTT.

This rearrangement joins TRBV6-1 to TRBJ2-7, with D maybe TRBD2 (7 bases). V was shortened by 2 bases and J by 9 bases, with 14 bases between the two germline ends. CDR3 length: 13 residues. Germline-derived CDR1 and CDR2 are MNHNS and SASEGT. This CDR3 is CASSETRGGSQYF. DNA of the CDR3: TGTGCCAGCAGTGAAACGAGGGGGGGCTCGCAGTACTTC.

The chain carries TRBV5-1 and TRBJ1-4; 7 positions agree with TRBD1. Losses at the gene ends were 3 bases for V and 8 bases for J; bases not matched to a gene: 7. The length of the CDR3 is 14 residues. From germline, CDR1 is SGHRS and CDR2 YFSETQ. The CDR3 DNA reads as TGCGCCAGCAGCTCCTCAGGGGGTCGAGAAAAACTGTTTTTT. This translates into CASSSSGGREKLFF.

The rearrangement joins TRBV4-1 to TRBJ2-1; 14 positions match TRBD2. V gave up 4 bases and J gave up 4 bases; unmatched junction bases: 9. The CDR3 has 18 residues. Per germline, CDR1 MGHRA and CDR2 YSYEKL. Written as DNA, the CDR3 is TGCGCCAGCAGCCGAGTCGCCGGGACTAGCGGGAGTTACAATGAGCAGTTCTTC. Amino acid sequence: CASSRVAGTSGSYNEQFF.